One and the same sample provided the 21 T cell receptor beta chains below, sequenced in a study of T cell responses to AZD1222 COVID-19 vaccine. Produced via immunoSEQ multiplex PCR; TCRdb's table is partial and in-frame only. The sample holds some 83,000 clones, 90% seen once. This material consisted of peripheral blood, taken on day 0 of AZD1222 vaccination. These receptors all stem from an adult in good health.

The chain uses TRBV5-1 and TRBJ2-2; TRBD2 is a possible D gene (5 bases). Germline V lookup: CDR1 SGHRS, CDR2 YFSETQ. With 1 base removed from V and 0 bases from J, the gap between germline ends came to 7 bases. The CDR3 has 15 amino acids. CDR3 coding DNA: TGCGCCAGCAGCTTGTCGGGAACGAACACCGGGGAGCTGTTTTTT. Its protein is CASSLSGTNTGELFF.

The rearrangement links TRBV19 to TRBJ2-2, with TRBD2 as a possible D gene (5 bases). CDR1 is LNHDA, CDR2 SQIVND, per germline (reference sequence). With 11 bases removed from V and 0 bases from J, the gap between germline ends came to 13 bases. The CDR3 runs to 14 residues. CDR3 coding DNA: TGTGCCGGGAGACGAGGGCCGAACACCGGGGAGCTGTTTTTT. Translating gives CAGRRGPNTGELFF.

As concerns this clone: The same CDR3 is also encoded by other DNA sequences in this sample. The CDR3 DNA follows: TGTGCCAGCTCACCACAGGGAGGGGGCACTGAAGCTTTCTTT. Translation gives CASSPQGGGTEAFF. The chain links TRBV18 to TRBJ1-1; perhaps TRBD1 as D (6 bases). CDR1 and CDR2 (germline): KGHSH, LQKENI. The CDR3 has 14 amino acids. V gave up 1 base and J gave up 4 bases, with 10 bases separating them.

This sequence joins TRBV19 and TRBJ2-2; unclear D gene. The germline V gene has CDR1 LNHDA and CDR2 SQIVND (reference sequence). Trimming shortened V by 7 bases and J by 2 bases, and 2 bases separated the two germline ends. The CDR3 has 11 residues. The CDR3 DNA follows: TGTGCCAGTAACAACACCGGGGAGCTGTTTTTT. Translated, it gives CASNNTGELFF.

The gene calls are TRBV5-8 and TRBJ2-1, with TRBD2 identical over 16 bases. Germline CDR1 is SGHTS and CDR2 is YDEGEE. This CDR3 comprises 19 residues. Trimming at V came to 2 bases and at J to 0 bases, leaving 5 bases not matched to a gene. CDR3 amino acids: CASSLGTSGGASSYNEQFF. The CDR3 DNA reads as TGTGCCAGCAGCTTAGGGACTAGCGGGGGGGCCTCCTCCTACAATGAGCAGTTCTTC.

The rearrangement joins TRBV6-5 to TRBJ2-7; D possibly corresponds to TRBD1 (6 bases). In germline, CDR1 is MNHEY, CDR2 SVGAGI. This CDR3 has 15 amino acids. The ends were cut back, 0 bases at V and 0 bases at J, with 9 bases in the middle. CDR3 region: CASSYSGTHSYEQYF. The CDR3 DNA reads TGTGCCAGCAGTTACTCCGGGACACACTCCTACGAGCAGTACTTC.

As concerns this clone: One end of the junction does not line up with germline, which may come from a read error. The gene calls are TRBV7-7 and TRBJ2-1; D perhaps matches TRBD2 (6 bases). The CDR3 spans 16 residues. Per the germline V gene, CDR1 is SSHAT and CDR2 is FNYEAQ (reference sequence). This chain's CDR3 is CASSLDGRGGRNEQFF. The CDR3 DNA reads as TGTGCTAGCAGCTTAGATGGGCGGGGTGGGCGCAATGAGCAGTTCTTC.

The chain uses TRBV5-6 and TRBJ1-2, with D uncertain. The CDR3 is 13 residues long. Germline V CDR1 and CDR2: SGHDT, YYEEEE. V was trimmed by 0 bases and J by 4 bases, leaving 7 bases between them. The CDR3 DNA follows: TGTGCCAGCAGCTTGGTATCAGCCTATGGCTACACCTTC. Its protein is CASSLVSAYGYTF.

Concerning this clone itself: Different DNA sequences within this sample yield the same CDR3. This rearrangement joins TRBV6-5 to TRBJ1-2; D is unresolved. Germline CDR1 reads MNHEY; CDR2 reads SVGAGI. CDR3 length: 12 amino acids. Trimming cost V 4 bases and J 4 bases, with 7 bases left between them. CDR3 residues: CASSSRSYGYTF. CDR3 nucleotide sequence: TGTGCCAGCAGTTCCCGCTCCTATGGCTACACCTTC.

This chain links TRBV30 with TRBJ1-1, with D unresolved. The CDR3 runs to 14 residues. The V end was cut by 4 bases, the J end by 4 bases, with 16 bases between. Germline loops: CDR1 GTSNPN, CDR2 SVGIG (reference sequence). The CDR3 coding sequence is TGTGCCTGGAACTTGGTGGGGTCGGCCACTGAAGCTTTCTTT. Translating gives CAWNLVGSATEAFF.

CDR3 nucleotides: TGTGCCAGCAGTTTGGGGCGCGGGCGCGGCTACACCTTC. As protein: CASSLGRGRGYTF. V is TRBV28 and J is TRBJ1-2, with D perhaps TRBD1 (5 bases). CDR3 length: 13 amino acids. V was shortened by 3 bases and J by 8 bases, with 13 bases between the two germline ends. The V gene's germline CDR1 is MDHEN and CDR2 SYDVKM.

This rearrangement joins TRBV5-1 to TRBJ1-3, with D tentatively TRBD1 (5 bases). The germline V and J ends were trimmed by 3 bases and 3 bases, with 19 bases remaining between them. CDR1 is SGHRS and CDR2 is YFSETQ in the germline V gene. The CDR3 has 17 amino acids. Here the CDR3 DNA reads TGCGCCAGCAGCTCGAAGGCCCAAAGGGGAGGTGGAAACACCATATATTTT. This encodes CASSSKAQRGGGNTIYF. The entire variable domain, with the rest obtained from reference TRBV5-1 and TRBJ1-3, is as follows: KAGVTQTPRYLIKTRGQQVTLSCSPISGHRSVSWYQQTPGQGLQFLFEYFSETQRNKGNFPGRFSGRQFSNSRSEMNVSTLELGDSALYLCASSSKAQRGGGNTIYFGEGSWLTVV.

The V and J genes are TRBV5-6 and TRBJ2-1, with TRBD2 matching 7 bases. There are 14 residues in the CDR3. The V gene's germline CDR1 is SGHDT and CDR2 YYEEEE. After removal of 1 base from V and 7 bases from J, the junction contained 5 bases not matched to a gene. The CDR3 DNA sequence: TGTGCCAGCAGCTTGTGGAGCGGGGTTAATGAGCAGTTCTTC. This sequence encodes CASSLWSGVNEQFF.

Here the CDR3 reads CAGKGLAGYNEQFF. For the CDR3, the DNA is TGTGCCGGCAAGGGACTAGCGGGCTACAATGAGCAGTTCTTC. This chain links TRBV2 with TRBJ2-1; 12 nucleotides align to TRBD2. CDR1 SNHLY and CDR2 FYNNEI come from the germline V gene. CDR3 length: 14 residues. The junction had 5 bases not matched to a gene; V was cut back by 11 bases and J by 3 bases.

The chain is built from TRBV7-2 and TRBJ2-7; D unclear. This CDR3 is built from 14 residues. Trimming took 6 bases from V and 2 from J, leaving 14 bases between them. Germline CDR1 reads SGHTA; CDR2 reads FQGNSA. CDR3 residues: CASSRGPAPYEQYF. In DNA form, the CDR3 reads TGTGCCAGCAGTCGTGGACCTGCGCCCTACGAGCAGTACTTC.

This chain joins TRBV24-1 and TRBJ2-4; D is unresolved. CDR3 length equals 15 residues. V shed 2 bases and J shed 5 bases, with 12 bases lying between them. CDR1 is KGHDR and CDR2 is SFDVKD in the germline V gene. The DNA of the CDR3 is TGTGCCACCAGTGATTCTGGGCAGGCGGAAAACATTCAGTACTTC. Its translation is CATSDSGQAENIQYF.

This clone was counted between two and nine times. V and J are TRBV5-1 and TRBJ1-1, with D uncertain. Between the trimmed V and J ends, which lost 4 bases and 7 bases, there was a span of 17 bases. Per germline, CDR1 SGHRS and CDR2 YFSETQ. The CDR3 extends over 14 amino acids. The CDR3 nucleotides read TGCGCCAGCAGCCCGGAGGCGGGGAGGGATGAAGCTTTCTTT. Amino acids: CASSPEAGRDEAFF.

This clone was counted a few times. The V gene is TRBV9, the J gene TRBJ2-2, with TRBD1 matching over 8 bases. This CDR3 has 17 residues. V lost 2 bases, J lost 0 bases, and 6 bases stayed unmatched. Looked up from germline, CDR1 is SGDLS and CDR2 is YYNGEE. DNA of the CDR3: TGTGCCAGCAGCGTCCAGGGGGCCCCTGCGAACACCGGGGAGCTGTTTTTT. It translates to CASSVQGAPANTGELFF.

J is TRBJ1-2 and V is TRBV11-2; D is ambiguous. Trimming took 5 bases from V and 8 from J, leaving 18 bases between them. The CDR3 spans 14 residues. Looked up from germline, CDR1 is SGHAT and CDR2 is FQNNGV. The CDR3 reads CASSPPYRFGGYTF. CDR3 bases: TGTGCCAGCAGCCCACCGTACCGTTTTGGGGGCTACACCTTC.

This clone showed up just once. The sample holds other DNA sequences that translate to the same CDR3. V usage is TRBV5-1 and J usage is TRBJ1-6; TRBD1 matches at 8 bases. The germline V gene encodes CDR1 SGHRS and CDR2 YFSETQ. The CDR3 spans 14 residues. V was clipped by 4 bases and J by 7 bases; unmatched bases: 4. The CDR3 nucleotides read TGCGCCAGCAGCCTGGACAGGGTAAATTCACCCCTCCACTTT. This translates into CASSLDRVNSPLHF.

J is TRBJ1-1 and V is TRBV18; D ambiguous. Per germline, CDR1 KGHSH and CDR2 LQKENI. The CDR3 runs to 15 residues. Trimming took 4 bases from V and 3 from J, leaving 15 bases between them. The CDR3 bases are TGTGCCAGCTCACGTACATCGGGGATGGACACTGAAGCTTTCTTT. It translates to CASSRTSGMDTEAFF. The complete variable domain, with remaining parts taken from reference TRBV18 and TRBJ1-1, reads NAGVMQNPRHLVRRRGQEARLRCSPMKGHSHVYWYRQLPEEGLKFMVYLQKENIIDESGMPKERFSAEFPKEGPSILRIQQVVRGDSAAYFCASSRTSGMDTEAFFGQGTRLTVV.